Below, 28 T cell receptor beta chains from the same sample are listed, as sequenced in a study of T cell repertoires in cytomegalovirus infection. TCRdb independently ran MiXCR on the reads; one entry per CDR3 protein. Here the sample spans about 770,000 distinct CDR3 sequences, just under 30% being singletons. These receptors have no known antigen. This material consisted of cultured CD8+ T cells from PBMCs, taken from culture after CMV antigen stimulation. The receptors were sampled from a human donor in good health (CMV status not recorded). Some clones in this sample may be carry-over from other donors' samples.

This chain links TRBV4-1 with TRBJ2-2; 8 bases align to TRBD2. Germline trimming cut 0 bases from V and 4 bases from J; bases unmatched to any gene: 4. The CDR3 spans 16 residues. CDR1 MGHRA and CDR2 YSYEKL come from the germline V gene. The CDR3 DNA reads TGCGCCAGCAGCCAAGAGTCGGGGGGGGGCACCGGGGAGCTGTTTTTT. Translated, it gives CASSQESGGGTGELFF.

This clonotype has a handful of counts. The chain's CDR3 is CATRGQGDTEAFF. CDR3 DNA: TGTGCCACCCGGGGACAGGGGGACACTGAAGCTTTCTTT. This chain uses TRBV24-1 with TRBJ1-1; TRBD1 aligns across 11 bases. J lost 3 bases, V lost 9 bases, and 2 bases had no gene match. The CDR3 extends over 13 amino acids. Germline V CDR1 and CDR2: KGHDR, SFDVKD.

This sequence joins TRBV6-2 or TRBV6-3 and TRBJ2-3, with D tentatively TRBD1 or TRBD2 (5 bases each). Germline V gives CDR1 MNHEY, CDR2 SVGEGT. The CDR3 consists of 14 residues. With 0 bases removed from V and 4 bases from J, the gap between germline ends came to 8 bases. CDR3 sequence (DNA): TGTGCCAGCAGTTACTCCGAGGGGCCAGATACGCAGTATTTT. As protein: CASSYSEGPDTQYF.

The chain has TRBV15 and TRBJ2-1; maybe TRBD1 (5 bases). Looked up from germline, CDR1 is LNHNV and CDR2 is YYDKDF (reference sequence). The V and J ends lost 4 bases and 6 bases respectively, with 16 bases between them. CDR3 length: 15 amino acids. DNA of the CDR3: TGTGCCACCAGCACCCAAGGGGCTGCCGCCAATGAGCAGTTCTTC. It encodes CATSTQGAAANEQFF. The variable domain in full, with the rest retrieved from reference TRBV15 and TRBJ2-1, is DAMVIQNPRYQVTQFGKPVTLSCSQTLNHNVMYWYQQKSSQAPKLLFHYYDKDFNNEADTPDNFQSRRPNTSFCFLDIRSPGLGDTAMYLCATSTQGAAANEQFFGPGTRLTVL.

In nucleotides, the CDR3 is TGTGCCAGCAGCTTAGCCGGGGGCTGGTACACTGAAGCTTTCTTT. It yields the protein CASSLAGGWYTEAFF. The chain carries TRBV7-2 and TRBJ1-1; tentatively, D is TRBD1 (6 bases). V lost 0 bases, J lost 3 bases, and 11 bases lay in between. This CDR3 is built from 15 residues. Germline CDR1 SGHTA, CDR2 FQGNSA. Full variable domain (outside the CDR3, taken from reference TRBV7-2 and TRBJ1-1): GAGVSQSPSNKVTEKGKDVELRCDPISGHTALYWYRQSLGQGLEFLIYFQGNSAPDKSGLPSDRFSAERTGGSVSTLTIQRTQQEDSAVYLCASSLAGGWYTEAFFGQGTRLTVV.

This clonotype has at least ten counts. This sequence joins TRBV5-4 and TRBJ2-7; D is undetermined. The V gene lost 5 bases and the J gene lost 3 bases, with 9 bases spanning the gap. The CDR3 is 12 residues long. CDR1 and CDR2 (germline): SGHNT, YYREEE (reference sequence). The chain's CDR3 is CASSPDGYEQYF. For the CDR3, the DNA is TGTGCCAGCAGTCCTGACGGCTACGAGCAGTACTTC.

The chain couples TRBV7-8 to TRBJ2-1; D unresolved. V was pared by 7 bases and J by 4 bases, with 17 bases between. The CDR3 is 15 amino acids. Looked up from germline, CDR1 is SGHVS and CDR2 is FQNEAQ. CDR3 coding DNA: TGTGCCAGCATCCTGAGCTTGTATCTATACAATGAGCAGTTCTTC. This translates into CASILSLYLYNEQFF.

This clonotype occurred once. The CDR3 coding sequence is TGTGCCAGCTTTCCGCAGGGGCGGGTGGAAGCTTTCTTT. Amino acids: CASFPQGRVEAFF. The J gene is TRBJ1-1, the V gene TRBV27, with D possibly being TRBD1 (6 bases). CDR1 and CDR2 (germline): MNHEY, SMNVEV (reference sequence). V lost 8 bases to trimming and J lost 8 bases, with 18 bases between them. The CDR3 consists of 13 residues.

The chain combines TRBV4-3 with TRBJ2-7; D ambiguous. The CDR3 sequence is 14 residues long. Trimming stripped 0 bases from V and 3 bases from J, with 9 bases between. Germline CDR1 reads LGHNA; CDR2 reads YSLEER. The CDR3 protein is CASSQDTASYEQYV. CDR3 in DNA: TGCGCCAGCAGCCAAGATACTGCCAGCTACGAGCAGTACGTC.

J is TRBJ2-3 and V is TRBV7-3, with D perhaps assigned TRBD1 or TRBD2 (6 bases each). The V end lost 3 bases, the J end lost 6 bases, and 19 bases lay between the germline ends. Germline V lookup: CDR1 SGHTA, CDR2 FQGTGA. CDR3 length: 16 amino acids. The CDR3 nucleotides read TGTGCCAGCAGCTTTCTCGGGGGCCTGGGTAGGGATACGCAGTATTTT. This encodes CASSFLGGLGRDTQYF.

This clonotype appeared a few times. This chain connects TRBV18 to TRBJ2-3; D is undetermined. Germline CDR1 and CDR2: KGHSH and LQKENI. The CDR3 covers 15 residues. V lost 5 bases to trimming and J lost 1 base, with 13 bases between them. The CDR3 bases are TGTGCCAGCTCAAGCACTGGGGAAGGCACAGATACGCAGTATTTT. Translating gives CASSSTGEGTDTQYF.

The genes are TRBV4-1 and TRBJ2-5; TRBD2 aligns across 10 bases. The ends lost 4 bases at V and 2 bases at J; junction bases unmatched: 10. The CDR3 covers 17 residues. From germline, CDR1 is MGHRA and CDR2 YSYEKL. The CDR3 DNA reads TGCGCCAGCAGCCCCGCCGTACTAGCGGGAATGCAAGAGACCCAGTACTTC. Protein sequence: CASSPAVLAGMQETQYF.

This clonotype was recorded many times. V and J are TRBV7-8 and TRBJ2-3; D may be TRBD1 or TRBD2 (5 bases each). Germline CDR1 reads SGHVS; CDR2 reads FQNEAQ. V gave up 5 bases and J gave up 6 bases, with 21 bases separating them. This CDR3 contains 16 residues. The CDR3 nucleotides are TGTGCCAGCAGCCATAGAAGTGGGGTGGGGACGGATACGCAGTATTTT. It encodes CASSHRSGVGTDTQYF.

The chain couples TRBV7-8 to TRBJ1-1; D possibly corresponds to TRBD1 (5 bases). This CDR3 region has 13 residues. Germline CDR1 is SGHVS and CDR2 is FQNEAQ. V was shortened by 1 base and J by 7 bases, with 10 bases between the two germline ends. DNA of the CDR3: TGTGCCAGCAGCTTAGGGGGCGTGAGTGAAGCTTTCTTT. It specifies CASSLGGVSEAFF. Supplemented by reference TRBV7-8 and TRBJ1-1, the full variable domain reads GAGVSQSPRYKVAKRGQDVALRCDPISGHVSLFWYQQALGQGPEFLTYFQNEAQLDKSGLPSDRFFAERPEGSVSTLKIQRTQQEDSAVYLCASSLGGVSEAFFGQGTRLTVV.

The chain recombines TRBV27 with TRBJ2-7; 7 positions match TRBD1. Germline V gene sequence: CDR1 MNHEY, CDR2 SMNVEV (reference sequence). This CDR3 spans 15 amino acids. The V segment lost 0 bases and the J segment 6 bases; nucleotides outside the gene matches: 8. The CDR3 DNA reads as TGTGCCAGCAGTTTATCGGGTAGGGGGCTAGCCGAGCAGTACTTC. This translates into CASSLSGRGLAEQYF.

The chain uses TRBV19 and TRBJ1-6; no clear D. V lost 2 bases and J lost 7, with 12 bases in between. CDR1 LNHDA and CDR2 SQIVND come from the germline V gene (reference sequence). This CDR3 region has 15 residues. CDR3 DNA sequence: TGTGCCAGTAGTATACAGCCGAAGAGGAATTCACCCCTCCACTTT. It translates to CASSIQPKRNSPLHF.

The chain joins TRBV29-1 to TRBJ1-1; 7 nucleotides align to TRBD1. Germline V lookup: CDR1 SQVTM, CDR2 ANQGSEA. J lost 4 bases, V lost 7 bases, and 6 bases had no gene match. The CDR3 is 12 residues long. The CDR3: CSDTTGSTEAFF. CDR3 DNA sequence: TGCAGCGATACGACAGGGAGCACTGAAGCTTTCTTT.

This clonotype has more than one count but fewer than ten. The chain is built from TRBV19 and TRBJ1-5; 8 bases match TRBD1. This CDR3 comprises 15 residues. After removal of 5 bases from V and 7 bases from J, the junction contained 10 bases not matched to a gene. Germline V gene sequence: CDR1 LNHDA, CDR2 SQIVND (reference sequence). In DNA, the CDR3 is TGTGCCAGTAGTCCTCAGACAGGGGACATACAGCCCCAGCATTTT. This encodes CASSPQTGDIQPQHF. The complete variable domain, with remaining parts taken from reference TRBV19 and TRBJ1-5, reads DGGITQSPKYLFRKEGQNVTLSCEQNLNHDAMYWYRQDPGQGLRLIYYSQIVNDFQKGDIAEGYSVSREKKESFPLTVTSAQKNPTAFYLCASSPQTGDIQPQHFGDGTRLSIL.

The chain combines TRBV3-1 with TRBJ1-2; D is uncertain. Deletions cut 0 bases from V and 2 bases from J, with 7 bases between. This CDR3 is 14 amino acids long. The germline V gene encodes CDR1 LGHDT and CDR2 YNNKEL (reference sequence). CDR3 DNA: TGTGCCAGCAGCCAAGATATAGTGAACTATGGCTACACCTTC. It is translated as CASSQDIVNYGYTF.

The chain combines TRBV12-3 or TRBV12-4 with TRBJ2-7, with 7 positions matching TRBD1. Trimming cost V 4 bases and J 6 bases; bases outside gene matches: 3. This CDR3 has 12 residues. The chain's CDR3 is CASSSTGVEQYF. The CDR3 DNA sequence: TGTGCCAGCAGTTCTACAGGGGTCGAGCAGTACTTC.

DNA of the CDR3: TGCGCCAGCAGCCAAGATCAGTTTAACTATGGCTACACCTTC. This encodes CASSQDQFNYGYTF. The rearrangement joins TRBV4-3 to TRBJ1-2, with D unclear. The V end was cut by 0 bases, the J end by 1 base, with 6 bases between. The CDR3 has 14 amino acids. Germline CDR1 and CDR2: LGHNA and YSLEER.

The chain combines TRBV6-2 or TRBV6-3 with TRBJ1-5; no firm D call. V was trimmed by 2 bases and J by 5 bases, leaving 7 bases between them. Germline values: CDR1 MNHEY, CDR2 SVGEGT. This CDR3 has 13 amino acids. The CDR3 DNA sequence: TGTGCCAGCAGTTACGGGCCCCATCAGCCCCAGCATTTT. Translated, it gives CASSYGPHQPQHF.

The CDR3 region is CASWTGNGYTF. The CDR3 DNA is TGTGCCAGCTGGACAGGGAACGGCTACACCTTC. J is TRBJ1-2 and V is TRBV2; TRBD1 agrees at 8 bases. Germline V lookup: CDR1 SNHLY, CDR2 FYNNEI. Trimming took 8 bases from V and 8 from J; bases not matched to a gene: 4. The CDR3 extends over 11 amino acids.

In the case of this clonotype: This sequence may be a read error, since a much larger clone differs from it by one base. The rearrangement uses TRBV5-5 and TRBJ1-1; D is uncertain. Trimming removed 2 bases from V and 4 bases from J, with 6 bases in between. CDR1 and CDR2 from the germline V gene are SGHKS and YYEKEE (reference sequence). The CDR3 totals 12 residues. CDR3 sequence reads: CASSLQITEAFF. In nucleotides, the CDR3 is TGTGCCAGCAGCTTACAGATCACTGAAGCTTTCTTT.

The gene calls are TRBV6-1 and TRBJ2-1; D unclear. The germline CDR1 and CDR2 sequences are MNHNS and SASEGT. V dropped 2 bases and J dropped 6 bases, with 14 bases sitting between them. This CDR3 contains 15 residues. CDR3 residues: CASSETLRVGNEQFF. In DNA form, the CDR3 reads TGTGCCAGCAGTGAAACTTTAAGGGTGGGCAATGAGCAGTTCTTC.

J is TRBJ1-1 and V is TRBV9; weak D call: TRBD1 (6 bases). This CDR3 spans 14 amino acids. CDR1 and CDR2 from the germline V gene are SGDLS and YYNGEE. V gave up 3 bases and J gave up 7 bases, with 16 bases separating them. CDR3 residues: CASSDISGEDEAFF. CDR3 nucleotides: TGTGCCAGCAGCGACATATCAGGGGAAGATGAAGCTTTCTTT.

The rearrangement joins TRBV28 to TRBJ2-3; D is perhaps TRBD2 (6 bases). CDR3 length equals 17 residues. In germline, CDR1 is MDHEN, CDR2 SYDVKM. V lost 1 base to trimming and J lost 0 bases, with 14 bases between them. This CDR3 reads CASSLFLDGGSTDTQYF. In DNA form, the CDR3 reads TGTGCCAGCAGTTTATTCTTGGACGGGGGAAGCACAGATACGCAGTATTTT. The variable domain in full, with the rest retrieved from reference TRBV28 and TRBJ2-3, is DVKVTQSSRYLVKRTGEKVFLECVQDMDHENMFWYRQDPGLGLRLIYFSYDVKMKEKGDIPEGYSVSREKKERFSLILESASTNQTSMYLCASSLFLDGGSTDTQYFGPGTRLTVL.

This clonotype occurred a few times. The V call is TRBV6-5, the J call TRBJ2-3; D possibly corresponds to TRBD1 (6 bases). Per germline, CDR1 MNHEY and CDR2 SVGAGI. The CDR3 contains 18 residues. Trimming removed 2 bases from V and 0 bases from J, with 18 bases in between. Written as DNA, the CDR3 is TGTGCCAGCAGTTACCTCGGGACACGGACCTTTAGCACAGATACGCAGTATTTT. Residues: CASSYLGTRTFSTDTQYF.